The entry below describes one T cell receptor beta chain. This clonotype was seen only a few times. This receptor's antigen is unknown. Base quality data are lacking; no much larger clone is found one base away. Sequenced using an Illumina NovaSeq 6000. Using 5'RACE with constant-segment primers, TCRalpha and TCRbeta cDNA libraries were constructed, with sample barcodes and unique molecular identifiers added in the process. RNA was extracted from every sample with Trizol reagent. Libraries were amplified in two PCR steps, with a second sample barcode and Illumina TruSeq adapters added in the second step. Sequencing of libraries was performed on an Illumina NovaSeq with 2 x 150 bp paired-end reads. The paper's data handling went like this. The reads were demultiplexed and collapsed into UMI-guided consensus sequences using migec v1.2.7. Using mixcr v2.1.11, the UMI consensuses were aligned to TRA and TRB V and J templates and assembled into clonotypes. Clonotypes were classified as expanded or contracted when called significant by both edgeR and NoisET, with noise models trained on biological replicates. For edgeR calls, the cutoffs were a false discovery rate-adjusted p below 0.01 and a log2 fold-change threshold of 1. PCA with hierarchical clustering of max-normalized trajectories of the 1000 most abundant clonotypes was used as exploratory dynamics analysis. Each responding clone was given a CD4 or CD8 phenotype based on the CD4+ and CD8+ repertoires, which had been sequenced separately. The public reads were reprocessed in TCRdb via fastp at Q25 and MiXCR, keeping in-frame beta chains. Each CDR3 protein gets just one entry, which takes the most common genes and DNA from the rows behind it. The V and J calls and clone size are TCRdb's, not the authors'. This sample gives 200,000 to 300,000 distinct CDR3 sequences in total; 16% of them show up just once. The ten largest clonotypes hold 22% of the sample.

The sample belongs to a study of T-cell memory formation after mild COVID-19 (dated by TCRdb to about 2021). At the level of the whole study: Most TCR sequence clusters were specific to one of the two donors. In a couple of donors, T-cell clones that expanded and contracted after mild COVID-19 were followed by sequencing TCRalpha and TCRbeta repertoires longitudinally. Two young, previously healthy adult volunteers, one female and one male, were included in the cohort. Results and caveats for the whole study, not just this receptor: The study covered only a couple of mild cases, and larger cohorts including severe cases with pre-infection samples were considered necessary. SARS-CoV-2 specificity of the second-wave clones peaking on day 37 was not confirmed. Balanced CD4/CD8 phenotypes were observed for clones contracting from day 15 to 85, whereas a bias towards CD4+ was observed for a second wave of clones expanding from day 15 to 37. The detection of some responding clones in pre-infection memory suggests that pre-existing cross-reactive memory T cells joined the SARS-CoV-2 response. Contracting CD4+ clones appeared mostly in the CM and EM memory subsets, whereas CD8+ clones were enriched in EMRA.

PBMCs were isolated by Ficoll-Paque density gradient centrifugation. The CDR3 contains 15 residues, cysteine and phenylalanine counted. Of all the DNA, just the CDR3 is kept, 45 bases in frame from base 1. Trimming costs V 6 bases and J 4 bases, and their ends lie 19 bases apart. CDR1 and CDR2, per the germline V gene, are SGHRS and YFSETQ. The rearrangement joined TRBV5-1 to TRBJ1-2; TRBD1 could be the D gene, as 6 bases match. Sequenced: PBMCs or a T cell subset sorted from them (not recorded which). The sequence was obtained from a man aged 18-30 years who had mild COVID-19 (a few samples of this study predate the infection). The sample titles of this study are shuffled in the database, so cell type and time point are left out; the donor was told from shared clones. The nucleotide sequence reads as follows: TGCGCCAGCAAATCAGAGGTGGGGGCGTCCTATGGCTACACCTTC. It encodes CASKSEVGASYGYTF.